The text below deals with one TCR beta chain. The germline CDR1 and CDR2 sequences are GTSNPN and SVGIG (reference sequence). The CDR3 has 15 amino acids. After removal of 0 bases from V and 0 bases from J, the junction contained 2 bases not matched to a gene. The data originate from a study of CD8 T cells in Susac syndrome. It was with random hexamers that 0.5 to 1 ug RNA was reverse transcribed. TCRdb used MiXCR to reprocess the immunoSEQ multiplex PCR reads, holding one entry per CDR3 protein. The data show roughly 120,000 distinct CDR3 sequences, roughly 94% seen once. Source material: CD4+ T cells from PBMCs. The chain employs TRBV30 and TRBJ2-4; 7 bases match TRBD1. This sequence was found in a human donor with multiple sclerosis. CDR3 sequence (DNA): TGTGCCTGGAGTGTCGACAGGGTAGCCAAAAACATTCAGTACTTC. Protein: CAWSVDRVAKNIQYF.